The 14 T cell receptor beta chains given below trace back to one sample, sequenced in a study of a mutant IDH1 vaccine in newly diagnosed glioma. The repertoire was sequenced with immunoSEQ multiplex PCR; TCRdb's copy has only in-frame clones and lacks some. The sample has around 37,000 clones; just under 95% are singletons. Time point in this sample: baseline, week 1 (first vaccination visit). Treatment in this sample: pre-vaccination baseline after standard-of-care therapy. The starting material was PBMCs, obtained from a glioma patient treated with radiotherapy, temozolomide or both. Every receptor here comes from a man between 18 and 29 years old with glioma.

This chain joins TRBV30 and TRBJ2-1, with 10 bases that match TRBD2. With 5 bases clipped from V and 8 bases from J, the junction kept 12 bases outside the gene matches. This CDR3 has 15 residues. Germline loops: CDR1 GTSNPN, CDR2 SVGIG (reference sequence). The chain's CDR3 is CAWEEREGRVYEQFF. CDR3 coding DNA: TGTGCCTGGGAGGAGCGGGAGGGCCGGGTATATGAGCAGTTCTTC.

The CDR3 loop reads CASSLGGGPAEAFF. DNA of the CDR3: TGTGCCAGCAGCTTAGGAGGGGGACCGGCTGAAGCTTTCTTT. The chain combines TRBV7-8 with TRBJ1-1; D is possibly TRBD1 (6 bases). Trimming cost V 1 base and J 6 bases, with 12 bases left between them. The CDR3 runs 14 residues. Germline V gene data show CDR1 as SGHVS and CDR2 as FQNEAQ. Together with reference TRBV7-8 and TRBJ1-1, the CDR3 gives the full variable domain: GAGVSQSPRYKVAKRGQDVALRCDPISGHVSLFWYQQALGQGPEFLTYFQNEAQLDKSGLPSDRFFAERPEGSVSTLKIQRTQQEDSAVYLCASSLGGGPAEAFFGQGTRLTVV.

CDR3 amino acids: CASSLSGRARNTGELFF. The DNA for the CDR3 is TGCGCCAGCAGTCTTAGCGGGAGGGCCAGGAACACCGGGGAGCTGTTTTTT. The chain employs TRBV4-1 and TRBJ2-2, with 11 positions matching TRBD2. Germline V gene data show CDR1 as MGHRA and CDR2 as YSYEKL. The V and J ends lost 6 bases and 1 base, in that order; junction bases with no gene match: 7. The CDR3 extends over 17 amino acids.

The chain has TRBV5-4 and TRBJ2-5, with 7 nucleotides matching TRBD2. CDR1 and CDR2 (germline): SGHNT, YYREEE (reference sequence). Unmatched junction bases numbered 7, after V lost 6 bases and J lost 2 bases. CDR3 size: 14 residues. In nucleotides, the CDR3 is TGTGCCAGCACTCTGGGAGGGCAGCAAGAGACCCAGTACTTC. Protein: CASTLGGQQETQYF. The whole variable domain, remainder taken from reference TRBV5-4 and TRBJ2-5, is ETGVTQSPTHLIKTRGQQVTLRCSSQSGHNTVSWYQQALGQGPQFIFQYYREEENGRGNFPPRFSGLQFPNYSSELNVNALELDDSALYLCASTLGGQQETQYFGPGTRLLVL.

The chain links TRBV28 to TRBJ1-2; a possible D gene is TRBD1 (6 bases). Germline values: CDR1 MDHEN, CDR2 SYDVKM. V gave up 5 bases and J gave up 10 bases, with 23 bases separating them. The CDR3 consists of 15 residues. The CDR3 reads CASSTLGLGGNSYTF. The CDR3 DNA reads as TGTGCCAGCAGTACACTCGGGTTAGGGGGTAATTCCTACACCTTC.

The chain joins TRBV13 to TRBJ1-1; 7 bases agree with TRBD1. This CDR3 spans 14 amino acids. Trimming cost V 5 bases and J 5 bases; bases outside gene matches: 8. Germline values: CDR1 PRHDT, CDR2 FYEKMQ (reference sequence). The CDR3 is CASSGRGIRTEAFF. CDR3 DNA: TGTGCCAGCAGCGGCAGGGGGATCAGAACTGAAGCTTTCTTT. Combining the CDR3 with reference TRBV13 and TRBJ1-1 gives the whole variable domain AAGVIQSPRHLIKEKRETATLKCYPIPRHDTVYWYQQGPGQDPQFLISFYEKMQSDKGSIPDRFSAQQFSDYHSELNMSSLELGDSALYFCASSGRGIRTEAFFGQGTRLTVV.

The rearrangement links TRBV6-5 to TRBJ2-3, with 9 positions matching TRBD2. The CDR3 has 15 amino acids. Trimming at V came to 4 bases and at J to 1 base, leaving 3 bases not matched to a gene. Germline CDR1 MNHEY, CDR2 SVGAGI. The CDR3 bases are TGTGCCAGCAGTTTAGCGGGAGAGGGCACAGATACGCAGTATTTT. As protein: CASSLAGEGTDTQYF.

The gene calls are TRBV30 and TRBJ2-1; D not certain. The length of the CDR3 is 12 residues. Looked up from germline, CDR1 is GTSNPN and CDR2 is SVGIG (reference sequence). Deletions cut 0 bases from V and 5 bases from J, with 5 bases between. DNA of the CDR3: TGTGCCTGGAGTGTTCTCCACAATGAGCAGTTCTTC. Encoded protein: CAWSVLHNEQFF.

The chain joins TRBV14 to TRBJ2-1; possible D gene TRBD2, 5 bases. In germline, CDR1 is SGHDN, CDR2 FVKESK. V dropped 5 bases and J dropped 10 bases, with 9 bases sitting between them. The CDR3 sequence is 11 residues long. The CDR3 nucleotides are TGTGCCAGCAGCTTCGCGGGCGAGCAGTTCTTC. Amino acid sequence: CASSFAGEQFF.

The chain combines TRBV13 with TRBJ2-5; TRBD1 matches 7 bases. Germline V gene lookup returns CDR1 PRHDT and CDR2 FYEKMQ (reference sequence). This CDR3 has 16 residues. Germline trimming cut 1 base from V and 2 bases from J; bases unmatched to any gene: 7. The CDR3 sequence: CASSLVGTVGQETQYF. CDR3 sequence (DNA): TGTGCCAGCAGCTTAGTAGGGACAGTAGGACAAGAGACCCAGTACTTC.

This clone was detected a few times. The V gene is TRBV19, the J gene TRBJ2-3; weak D call: TRBD2 (6 bases). Germline lookup yields CDR1 LNHDA and CDR2 SQIVND (reference sequence). This CDR3 region has 14 residues. The V and J ends lost 5 bases and 2 bases respectively, with 11 bases between them. DNA of the CDR3: TGTGCCAGTAGTCCGGACTACTACACAGATACGCAGTATTTT. Translation: CASSPDYYTDTQYF.

The rearrangement uses TRBV29-1 and TRBJ2-7; 7 bases fit TRBD1. CDR3 length: 12 residues. V lost 7 bases to trimming and J lost 0 bases; unmatched junction nucleotides: 3. Germline V gene data show CDR1 as SQVTM and CDR2 as ANQGSEA. Here the CDR3 DNA reads TGCAGCGCCGGGACAGCCTCCTACGAGCAGTACTTC. Protein product: CSAGTASYEQYF.

This sequence joins TRBV25-1 and TRBJ2-1; D remains ambiguous. The CDR3 extends over 14 amino acids. Trimming took 2 bases from V and 1 from J, leaving 6 bases between them. The germline gives CDR1 MGHDK, CDR2 SYGVNS. CDR3 in DNA: TGTGCCAGCAGTGAAGAGAGATCCTACAATGAGCAGTTCTTC. Amino acid sequence: CASSEERSYNEQFF.

The chain carries TRBV6-1 and TRBJ2-7, with 12 bases identical to TRBD2. V was pared by 6 bases and J by 2 bases, with 2 bases of the junction left unmatched. This CDR3 region has 14 residues. Germline V gene data show CDR1 as MNHNS and CDR2 as SASEGT. The CDR3 loop is CASRTSGGPYEQYF. The CDR3 nucleotides are TGTGCCAGCAGGACTAGCGGGGGACCCTACGAGCAGTACTTC.